The 25 T cell receptor beta chains in this list originate from one sample, sequenced in a study of beta chain features in type 1 diabetes (dated by TCRdb to 2016 to 2019). The receptor library was made with the immunoSEQ multiplex PCR assay. The entire amount of isolated RNA was reverse transcribed using the High Capacity cDNA Reverse Transcription Kit, so the sequenced TCRB transcripts were expressed ones. The clones in this table, taken by TCRdb from immuneACCESS, are in-frame only. Not every clone is retained; where verified, under half of the shortfall comes from an unresolved V gene, and the cause of the rest is unknown. A total of about 150,000 clones appear in this sample, 11% of them only once. The top ten constitute over 2% of the sample. Source material: central memory CD4+ T cells from blood. The source is a man aged 18 to 30 in good health.

The V and J genes are TRBV29-1 and TRBJ2-4; TRBD1 matches 9 bases. The CDR3 sequence is 16 residues long. The V gene's germline CDR1 is SQVTM and CDR2 ANQGSEA. Germline trimming cut 4 bases from V and 0 bases from J; bases unmatched to any gene: 7. The CDR3 loop reads CSVVGQGLLAKNIQYF. The CDR3, as DNA: TGCAGCGTTGTGGGACAGGGCCTTCTAGCCAAAAACATTCAGTACTTC. The entire variable domain, with the rest obtained from reference TRBV29-1 and TRBJ2-4, is as follows: SAVISQKPSRDICQRGTSLTIQCQVDSQVTMMFWYRQQPGQSLTLIATANQGSEATYESGFVIDKFPISRPNLTFSTLTVSNMSPEDSSIYLCSVVGQGLLAKNIQYFGAGTRLSVL.

This clone appeared a few times. The chain's CDR3 is CASSSARASSNYGYTF. As DNA, the CDR3 is TGTGCCAGCAGCTCGGCCAGGGCATCTTCTAACTATGGCTACACCTTC. The V gene is TRBV5-4, the J gene TRBJ1-2; TRBD1 is a possible D gene (5 bases). Germline V gene lookup returns CDR1 SGHNT and CDR2 YYREEE (reference sequence). There are 16 residues in the CDR3. V shed 3 bases and J shed 0 bases, with 15 bases lying between them.

This chain joins TRBV7-9 and TRBJ1-3; 7 bases are a match to TRBD1. This CDR3 region has 14 residues. J lost 3 bases, V lost 6 bases, and 5 bases had no gene match. The germline V gene has CDR1 SEHNR and CDR2 FQNEAQ (reference sequence). The CDR3, as DNA: TGTGCCAGCAGTTTAACAGGGGTTGGAAACACCATATATTTT. It specifies CASSLTGVGNTIYF.

This chain uses TRBV6-6 with TRBJ2-3; D gene unclear. Germline CDR1 reads MNHNY; CDR2 reads SVGAGI (reference sequence). Trimming stripped 7 bases from V and 3 bases from J, with 8 bases between. The CDR3 loop spans 12 amino acids. CDR3 sequence: CASKVSTDTQYF. The CDR3 nucleotides are TGTGCCAGCAAGGTTTCGACAGATACGCAGTATTTT.

The chain combines TRBV10-3 with TRBJ1-2, with 7 bases identical to TRBD1. Germline-derived CDR1 and CDR2 are ENHRY and SYGVKD. The CDR3 has 14 amino acids. Trimming cost V 0 bases and J 7 bases; bases outside gene matches: 5. Here the CDR3 DNA reads TGTGCCATCAGTGAGTCAAAGGGGGCAAGTGGCTACACCTTC. Translated, it gives CAISESKGASGYTF.

The sample holds many counts of this clone. The chain couples TRBV10-3 to TRBJ1-3; D is ambiguous. Germline lookup yields CDR1 ENHRY and CDR2 SYGVKD. CDR3 length: 16 amino acids. With 6 bases removed from V and 2 bases from J, the gap between germline ends came to 17 bases. DNA for the CDR3: TGTGCCATCAGGGGAACCGTGATGGTAACTGGAAACACCATATATTTT. Translating it yields CAIRGTVMVTGNTIYF.

The rearrangement links TRBV6-1 to TRBJ2-5; D may correspond to TRBD1 or TRBD2 (5 bases each). Germline lookup yields CDR1 MNHNS and CDR2 SASEGT. The length of the CDR3 is 15 residues. V gave up 4 bases and J gave up 2 bases, with 14 bases separating them. The CDR3 loop reads CASSAGDLAQETQYF. CDR3 sequence (DNA): TGTGCCAGCAGTGCTGGGGACCTGGCGCAAGAGACCCAGTACTTC.

The rearrangement joins TRBV9 to TRBJ2-2; TRBD2 aligns across 15 bases. The V gene end was trimmed by 4 bases and the J gene end by 7 bases; junction bases not matched to a gene: 5. CDR3 size: 16 residues. Germline V gene lookup returns CDR1 SGDLS and CDR2 YYNGEE. This CDR3 is CASSPGLAGGIGELFF. The CDR3 coding sequence is TGTGCCAGCAGCCCGGGACTAGCGGGAGGCATCGGGGAGCTGTTTTTT. Using reference TRBV9 and TRBJ2-2 for the parts outside the CDR3, the full variable domain is DSGVTQTPKHLITATGQRVTLRCSPRSGDLSVYWYQQSLDQGLQFLIQYYNGEERAKGNILERFSAQQFPDLHSELNLSSLELGDSALYFCASSPGLAGGIGELFFGEGSRLTVL.

The J gene is TRBJ1-1, the V gene TRBV14; tentatively, D is TRBD1 (5 bases). The germline V and J ends were trimmed by 0 bases and 0 bases, with 8 bases remaining between them. CDR3 size: 15 residues. Germline assignment: CDR1 SGHDN and CDR2 FVKESK. CDR3 sequence reads: CASSQDNRLNTEAFF. In nucleotides, the CDR3 is TGTGCCAGCAGCCAAGATAACAGGCTGAACACTGAAGCTTTCTTT.

This clone was observed a few times. J is TRBJ1-2 and V is TRBV28; 9 nucleotides match TRBD1. Trimming cost V 6 bases and J 4 bases; bases outside gene matches: 6. The germline gives CDR1 MDHEN, CDR2 SYDVKM. The length of the CDR3 is 14 residues. Here the CDR3 reads CASRPTGGGYGYTF. For the CDR3, the DNA is TGTGCCAGCAGGCCGACAGGGGGGGGCTATGGCTACACCTTC.

This clone was counted only a few times. This chain links TRBV4-3 with TRBJ2-1; 9 bases are a match to TRBD2. The germline V gene has CDR1 LGHNA and CDR2 YSLEER. The length of the CDR3 is 16 residues. J lost 12 bases, V lost 0 bases, and 12 bases had no gene match. The CDR3 bases are TGCGCCAGCAGCCAAGATGGAGGGGTGAGCGGGAGGCTGCAGTTCTTC. Encoded protein: CASSQDGGVSGRLQFF.

This clone was counted between two and nine times. Germline and junction disagree at one end, which may indicate a read error. V is TRBV6-1 and J is TRBJ2-7; D ambiguous. Germline lookup yields CDR1 MNHNS and CDR2 SASEGT. The CDR3 extends over 13 amino acids. CDR3 in DNA: TGTGCCATCAGTGTGGAACGGCTCGGAGAGCAGTACTTC. It encodes CAISVERLGEQYF.

There are a few counts of this clone. The gene calls are TRBV10-3 and TRBJ1-4; D is unclear. Trimming cost V 9 bases and J 0 bases, with 17 bases left between them. Germline assignment: CDR1 ENHRY and CDR2 SYGVKD. This CDR3 is built from 16 residues. DNA for the CDR3: TGTGCCATTAGCAGGTTCCCTCAAGCAACTAATGAAAAACTGTTTTTT. Protein product: CAISRFPQATNEKLFF.

The chain carries TRBV28 and TRBJ2-7; a weak D match, TRBD1 (6 bases). Trimming stripped 6 bases from V and 7 bases from J, with 16 bases between. The CDR3 is 13 amino acids. Germline V gene sequence: CDR1 MDHEN, CDR2 SYDVKM. The CDR3 here is CASRTVRDKEQYF. The CDR3 coding sequence is TGTGCCAGCAGGACGGTCCGGGACAAGGAGCAGTACTTC.

The table lists this clone with a few counts. The chain couples TRBV28 to TRBJ2-7; 9 nucleotides align to TRBD2. CDR3 length equals 13 residues. Trimming took 9 bases from V and 5 from J; bases not matched to a gene: 8. Germline V gene lookup returns CDR1 MDHEN and CDR2 SYDVKM. The CDR3 is CASDPSGTHEQYF. CDR3 nucleotide sequence: TGTGCCAGTGACCCTAGCGGGACCCACGAGCAGTACTTC.

This clone was found a few times. The chain has TRBV28 and TRBJ2-7; D is tentatively TRBD1 or TRBD2 (5 bases each). This CDR3 comprises 17 residues. Germline CDR1 MDHEN, CDR2 SYDVKM. Trimming shortened V by 3 bases and J by 0 bases, and 18 bases separated the two germline ends. The CDR3, as DNA: TGTGCCAGCAGTTTGGTGGTGAGGGGCCGAGGCTCCTACGAGCAGTACTTC. It is translated as CASSLVVRGRGSYEQYF. Filled out from reference TRBV28 and TRBJ2-7, the complete variable domain reads DVKVTQSSRYLVKRTGEKVFLECVQDMDHENMFWYRQDPGLGLRLIYFSYDVKMKEKGDIPEGYSVSREKKERFSLILESASTNQTSMYLCASSLVVRGRGSYEQYFGPGTRLTVT.

This clone turned up a few times. The chain is built from TRBV5-6 and TRBJ2-1, with TRBD2 as a possible D gene (6 bases). This CDR3 contains 15 residues. The V gene's germline CDR1 is SGHDT and CDR2 YYEEEE. V was cut by 2 bases and J by 0 bases, with 9 bases left in between. CDR3 sequence reads: CASSLRLDSYNEQFF. In nucleotides, the CDR3 is TGTGCCAGCAGCTTAAGACTAGACTCCTACAATGAGCAGTTCTTC.

There are many counts of this clone. In the same sample, other DNA sequences code for this CDR3. The V call is TRBV5-1, the J call TRBJ2-7, with D perhaps TRBD1 (5 bases). This CDR3 contains 15 residues. Germline CDR1 SGHRS, CDR2 YFSETQ. V was clipped by 4 bases and J by 2 bases, with 16 bases between them. The DNA of the CDR3 is TGCGCCAGCAGCCTCTCCCAGGGTGCCGCCTACGAGCAGTACTTC. Residues: CASSLSQGAAYEQYF.

This clone was recorded a few times. The gene calls are TRBV19 and TRBJ2-7; D is perhaps TRBD1 (6 bases). CDR1 is LNHDA, CDR2 SQIVND, per germline (reference sequence). Trimming stripped 6 bases from V and 0 bases from J, with 12 bases between. The CDR3 has 14 residues. The chain's CDR3 is CASSRQGSSYEQYF. The DNA for the CDR3 is TGTGCCAGTAGCCGGCAGGGGAGCTCCTACGAGCAGTACTTC. Supplemented by reference TRBV19 and TRBJ2-7, the full variable domain reads DGGITQSPKYLFRKEGQNVTLSCEQNLNHDAMYWYRQDPGQGLRLIYYSQIVNDFQKGDIAEGYSVSREKKESFPLTVTSAQKNPTAFYLCASSRQGSSYEQYFGPGTRLTVT.

This clone was counted between two and nine times. The chain is built from TRBV25-1 and TRBJ2-1; 7 positions agree with TRBD2. The J segment lost 10 bases and the V segment lost 8 bases, leaving 17 bases of the junction unmatched. The CDR3 spans 15 residues. Germline V gene data show CDR1 as MGHDK and CDR2 as SYGVNS. In DNA, the CDR3 is TGTGCCAGCCCCATAGTGGGGGGGGACGTAGAGGAGCAGTTCTTC. Translating it yields CASPIVGGDVEEQFF.

This clone has more than one count but fewer than ten. V and J are TRBV15 and TRBJ2-7; D gene ambiguous. V was trimmed by 0 bases and J by 6 bases, leaving 18 bases between them. CDR3 length: 16 amino acids. Germline-derived CDR1 and CDR2 are LNHNV and YYDKDF (reference sequence). CDR3 sequence: CATSRDGLQGPTEQYF. The DNA of the CDR3 is TGTGCCACCAGCAGAGACGGCTTACAAGGCCCCACCGAGCAGTACTTC.

This clone was seen only a few times. The chain carries TRBV7-2 and TRBJ1-1; weak D call: TRBD1 (6 bases). There are 14 residues in the CDR3. The ends were cut back, 5 bases at V and 5 bases at J, with 15 bases in the middle. Per the germline V gene, CDR1 is SGHTA and CDR2 is FQGNSA. The CDR3 is CASSVQGMGTEAFF. Written as DNA, the CDR3 is TGTGCCAGCAGCGTACAGGGTATGGGGACTGAAGCTTTCTTT.

The sample holds a few counts of this clone. This chain uses TRBV5-6 with TRBJ1-2; D unclear. This CDR3 has 15 amino acids. V was cut by 0 bases and J by 2 bases, with 11 bases left in between. CDR1 and CDR2 from the germline V gene are SGHDT and YYEEEE. CDR3 in amino acids: CASSLARVSNYGYTF. The CDR3 nucleotides read TGTGCCAGCAGCTTGGCGAGAGTAAGCAACTATGGCTACACCTTC.

The chain employs TRBV7-9 and TRBJ1-2; TRBD1 agrees at 7 bases. V lost 7 bases to trimming and J lost 4 bases; unmatched junction nucleotides: 3. The CDR3 has 12 residues. Per the germline V gene, CDR1 is SEHNR and CDR2 is FQNEAQ (reference sequence). Here the CDR3 DNA reads TGTGCCAGCATAGGGGGCGGCTATGGCTACACCTTC. Translated: CASIGGGYGYTF.

A word on this clone: The limits of the CDR3 on the DNA are not certain, so only TCRdb's listed CDR3 is given. The chain has TRBV28 and TRBJ2-7; TRBD1, as called in the table, went unchecked against the DNA. The CDR3 is 20 residues long, counting both termini. Germline CDR1 reads MDHEN; CDR2 reads SYDVKM. The CDR3 here is CASSFGTGAFYEQASLLPYF.